This entry concerns a single TCR beta chain. Its antigen is unidentified. Measured with immunoSEQ multiplex PCR; TCRdb has only the in-frame clones, and not every one. The sample has approximately 24,000 clones, 92% seen once. Sorted regulatory T cells were CD4-positive, CD25-high and CD127-low or negative. Healthy unrelated donors supplied the control samples. This CDR3 is 15 amino acids long. The germline V and J ends were trimmed by 3 bases and 1 base, with 12 bases remaining between them. In germline, CDR1 is SGHTA, CDR2 FQGNSA. The source of the sample is a study of B cell selection in AIRE deficiency. Findings and caveats of the study: In TCRBV usage, CDR3 length and diversity, patient Tconv and Treg cells matched healthy donors. Of several thousand shared Treg TCRbeta sequences, roughly 33% were healthy-only, just under 9.5% patient-only. About 30.6% of healthy-donor shared Treg TCRbeta sequences appeared in patient Tconv cells.

Source material: CD4+CD25+ Tregs sorted from PBMCs. The V gene is TRBV7-2, the J gene TRBJ1-1, with D perhaps matching TRBD1 (5 bases). This clonotype was obtained from a human donor in good health. CDR3 DNA sequence: TGTGCCAGCAGCTTTCAGTGGAGGGGGAACACTGAAGCTTTCTTT. Protein product: CASSFQWRGNTEAFF.